This entry lists 29 T cell receptor beta chains sequenced from one sample in a study of response to subunit inactivated influenza vaccine. TCRdb processed the RT-PCR reads anew with MiXCR; each CDR3 protein has one entry. The sample carries under 850,000 distinct CDR3 sequences, about 18% recorded once. The sample here was PBMCs from blood, taken approximately 5 days after vaccination. All receptors derive from a man in his fifties or sixties who received an inactivated influenza vaccine.

Ten or more counts support this clonotype. The J gene is TRBJ1-4, the V gene TRBV12-3 or TRBV12-4, with D possibly matching TRBD1 (5 bases). The CDR3 extends over 14 amino acids. Trimming took 3 bases from V and 7 from J, leaving 12 bases between them. DNA for the CDR3: TGTGCCAGCAGTTTGGGGGGAGGAGGTGAAAAACTGTTTTTT. Its translation: CASSLGGGGEKLFF.

The chain is built from TRBV14 and TRBJ2-5; 9 bases fit TRBD2. Germline V gene sequence: CDR1 SGHDN, CDR2 FVKESK. The CDR3 has 17 amino acids. V shed 0 bases, J shed 8 bases, and the junction held 13 bases outside the gene matches. Here the CDR3 DNA reads TGTGCCAGCAGCCAAGATCGGCTAGCGGGGTTACGAGATACCCAGTACTTC. Amino acids: CASSQDRLAGLRDTQYF.

This clonotype was observed a handful of times. This sequence joins TRBV12-3 or TRBV12-4 and TRBJ1-6; no firm D call. The CDR3 is 15 residues long. The germline V and J ends were trimmed by 6 bases and 6 bases, with 15 bases remaining between them. CDR3 region: CASSPLGGSNSPLHF. Here the CDR3 DNA reads TGTGCCAGCAGCCCCCTGGGCGGTTCTAATTCACCCCTCCACTTT.

This chain uses TRBV27 with TRBJ2-1; D gene ambiguous. Germline lookup yields CDR1 MNHEY and CDR2 SMNVEV (reference sequence). The CDR3 runs 16 residues. The V end was cut by 3 bases, the J end by 3 bases, with 15 bases between. As DNA, the CDR3 is TGTGCCAGCAGTTTTATGGCCGGCAACCTCTACAATGAGCAGTTCTTC. Protein product: CASSFMAGNLYNEQFF.

The chain uses TRBV6-5 and TRBJ2-3; D is perhaps TRBD1 (6 bases). CDR1 is MNHEY, CDR2 SVGAGI, per germline. The CDR3 totals 16 residues. V gave up 0 bases and J gave up 2 bases, with 12 bases separating them. CDR3 in DNA: TGTGCCAGCAGTTACTCGGGGGCCGAAAACACAGATACGCAGTATTTT. Translated, it gives CASSYSGAENTDTQYF.

This clonotype has ten or more counts. V is TRBV12-3 or TRBV12-4 and J is TRBJ2-3; unclear D gene. V was shortened by 6 bases and J by 2 bases, with 3 bases between the two germline ends. This CDR3 is built from 11 residues. CDR3 loop: CASSLTDTQYF. The CDR3 DNA follows: TGTGCCAGCAGCCTCACAGATACGCAGTATTTT.

The chain is built from TRBV6-1 and TRBJ1-5; D ambiguous. The V and J ends lost 3 bases and 2 bases respectively, with 5 bases between them. Germline loops: CDR1 MNHNS, CDR2 SASEGT. CDR3 length: 13 residues. The CDR3 DNA reads as TGTGCCAGCAGTGACCAACGCAATCAGCCCCAGCATTTT. Protein: CASSDQRNQPQHF.

This clonotype appeared a few times. The chain links TRBV27 to TRBJ2-7, with D perhaps TRBD1 or TRBD2 (5 bases each). The CDR3 loop spans 14 amino acids. Trimming left V 4 bases short and J 5 bases short, with 15 bases between. Germline CDR1 and CDR2: MNHEY and SMNVEV (reference sequence). The CDR3 sequence: CASSSRVGTHEQYF. The CDR3 DNA follows: TGTGCCAGCAGTTCGAGGGTGGGGACCCACGAGCAGTACTTC.

This clonotype turned up a few times. The rearrangement uses TRBV27 and TRBJ2-1, with D possibly TRBD2 on 6 matching bases. Germline V gene lookup returns CDR1 MNHEY and CDR2 SMNVEV (reference sequence). The CDR3 contains 18 residues. V gave up 5 bases and J gave up 6 bases, with 26 bases separating them. The CDR3: CASSGRGGFSLASNEQFF. The CDR3 DNA reads as TGTGCCAGCAGTGGGCGGGGCGGGTTCTCACTAGCAAGCAATGAGCAGTTCTTC.

There are many counts of this clonotype. This rearrangement joins TRBV12-3 or TRBV12-4 to TRBJ2-1, with TRBD2 identical over 10 bases. The CDR3 extends over 14 amino acids. With V trimmed by 5 bases and J by 6 bases, 4 bases remained unmatched. The CDR3 DNA reads as TGTGCCAGCAGTCCTAGCGGGGGTAGCAATGAGCAGTTCTTC. This gives the protein CASSPSGGSNEQFF.

This chain joins TRBV6-1 and TRBJ2-7; TRBD1 matches 9 bases. Germline assignment: CDR1 MNHNS and CDR2 SASEGT. This CDR3 has 14 amino acids. V was pared by 7 bases and J by 4 bases, with 8 bases of the junction left unmatched. The CDR3 spells CASKPGTGWYEQYF. DNA for the CDR3: TGTGCCAGCAAACCCGGGACAGGGTGGTACGAGCAGTACTTC.

At least ten counts were recorded for this clonotype. J is TRBJ2-7 and V is TRBV27, with D unclear. The CDR3 spans 12 residues. The germline CDR1 and CDR2 sequences are MNHEY and SMNVEV (reference sequence). Deletions cut 3 bases from V and 4 bases from J, with 7 bases between. The CDR3 sequence is CASSFRSYEQYF. Here the CDR3 DNA reads TGTGCCAGCAGTTTTAGAAGTTACGAGCAGTACTTC.

This sequence joins TRBV29-1 and TRBJ2-7; 7 bases are shared with TRBD1. Germline-derived CDR1 and CDR2 are SQVTM and ANQGSEA. V lost 2 bases and J lost 3; bases outside the gene matches: 4. This CDR3 is built from 13 residues. CDR3 protein: CSVETTGSYEQYF. The CDR3 DNA reads TGCAGCGTTGAAACGACAGGGAGCTACGAGCAGTACTTC.

This clonotype was seen a handful of times. This chain joins TRBV30 and TRBJ1-1; TRBD1 might be the D (6 bases). Trimming removed 4 bases from V and 4 bases from J, with 16 bases in between. The CDR3 totals 14 residues. CDR1 is GTSNPN, CDR2 SVGIG, per germline (reference sequence). The CDR3 protein is CAWTRKGGGTEAFF. As DNA, the CDR3 is TGTGCCTGGACCAGAAAGGGGGGAGGCACTGAAGCTTTCTTT.

The V gene is TRBV24-1, the J gene TRBJ2-1; 7 bases agree with TRBD1. The CDR3 runs 15 residues. CDR1 and CDR2 from the germline V gene are KGHDR and SFDVKD. Trimming removed 1 base from V and 7 bases from J; junction bases left unmatched: 6. CDR3 amino acids: CATSDFTGATNEQFF. CDR3 nucleotide sequence: TGTGCCACCAGTGATTTTACAGGGGCCACGAATGAGCAGTTCTTC.

The chain carries TRBV6-2 or TRBV6-3 and TRBJ2-3; unclear D gene. Germline CDR1 and CDR2: MNHEY and SVGEGT. The CDR3 is 18 amino acids. V shed 4 bases and J shed 2 bases, with 22 bases lying between them. The CDR3 DNA follows: TGTGCCAGCAGTTCCGCTTTTTTACGCGGAAAGGCCACAGATACGCAGTATTTT. This translates into CASSSAFLRGKATDTQYF.

This clonotype turned up a few times. J is TRBJ2-5 and V is TRBV10-3; unclear D gene. Trimming took off 5 bases at V and 5 bases at J, with 12 bases between the two ends. Germline CDR1 is ENHRY and CDR2 is SYGVKD. The CDR3 has 13 residues. CDR3 in DNA: TGTGCCATCAGTAGGTCTGGGCGGGAGACCCAGTACTTC. Protein: CAISRSGRETQYF.

In its sample, this clonotype was seen a few times. The CDR3 region is CASSQVEAGMNTEAFF. CDR3 nucleotide sequence: TGCGCCAGCAGCCAAGTCGAGGCAGGAATGAACACTGAAGCTTTCTTT. The rearrangement links TRBV4-3 to TRBJ1-1, with no clear D. This CDR3 has 16 residues. Germline loops: CDR1 LGHNA, CDR2 YSLEER. Deletions cut 1 base from V and 0 bases from J, with 12 bases between.

This clonotype has at least ten counts. The J gene is TRBJ2-1, the V gene TRBV9, with 9 positions matching TRBD1. The J segment lost 3 bases and the V segment lost 2 bases, leaving 3 bases of the junction unmatched. Germline V gene sequence: CDR1 SGDLS, CDR2 YYNGEE. The CDR3 contains 15 residues. In DNA form, the CDR3 reads TGTGCCAGCAGCGTCGGGACAGGGAGCTACAATGAGCAGTTCTTC. Translating it yields CASSVGTGSYNEQFF.

This chain uses TRBV21-1 with TRBJ2-7. TRBV21-1 is termed a pseudogene. The CDR3 has 16 amino acids. The DNA of the CDR3 is TGTGCCAGCAGCAGGGGTAGGTACAAGGCATCCTACGAGCAGTACTTC. Its translation is CASSRGRYKASYEQYF.

This clonotype came up a few times. The chain employs TRBV20-1 and TRBJ2-7, with 9 positions matching TRBD1. CDR3 length: 13 residues. The germline gives CDR1 DFQATT, CDR2 SNEGSKA (reference sequence). Trimming took 4 bases from V and 5 from J; bases not matched to a gene: 6. CDR3 in DNA: TGCAGTGCTACACAGGGGGCGTGGGACGAGCAGTACTTC. It specifies CSATQGAWDEQYF.

The V gene is TRBV11-2, the J gene TRBJ2-2; a possible D gene is TRBD2 (6 bases). The CDR3 contains 13 residues. Germline lookup yields CDR1 SGHAT and CDR2 FQNNGV. Trimming stripped 3 bases from V and 12 bases from J, with 14 bases between. The CDR3 sequence: CASSFVGGRKLFF. The CDR3 nucleotides are TGTGCCAGCAGCTTTGTGGGAGGCCGGAAGCTGTTTTTT.

The gene calls are TRBV15 and TRBJ2-7; possible D gene TRBD2, 7 bases. Trimming took 0 bases from V and 3 from J, leaving 12 bases between them. Germline CDR1 reads LNHNV; CDR2 reads YYDKDF (reference sequence). The CDR3 contains 15 residues. DNA for the CDR3: TGTGCCACCAGCAGAGAAGGAGGGGGGGTCTACGAGCAGTACTTC. Protein sequence: CATSREGGGVYEQYF.

The chain uses TRBV5-1 and TRBJ2-3, with D maybe TRBD1 (6 bases). Trimming pared 0 bases from V and 3 bases from J, leaving 14 bases between. Germline loops: CDR1 SGHRS, CDR2 YFSETQ. The CDR3 has 16 residues. This CDR3 is CASSLGGQSPTDTQYF. DNA for the CDR3: TGCGCCAGCAGCTTGGGTGGACAGAGCCCGACAGATACGCAGTATTTT.

Many counts were recorded for this clonotype. The chain joins TRBV28 to TRBJ2-7; D unresolved. The V gene's germline CDR1 is MDHEN and CDR2 SYDVKM. This CDR3 has 13 residues. V shed 4 bases and J shed 3 bases, with 10 bases lying between them. The CDR3: CASSSGQDYEQYF. The CDR3 nucleotides are TGTGCCAGCAGTTCCGGGCAGGACTACGAGCAGTACTTC.

This clonotype was recorded a few times. V gene TRBV12-3 or TRBV12-4 combines with J gene TRBJ2-7; 9 positions match TRBD2. The CDR3 is 16 residues long. Trimming removed 6 bases from V and 6 bases from J; junction bases left unmatched: 15. CDR3 sequence reads: CASRWGKWTSVSEQYF. In DNA form, the CDR3 reads TGTGCCAGCAGATGGGGGAAGTGGACTAGCGTCTCCGAGCAGTACTTC.

V is TRBV5-6 and J is TRBJ2-1; 7 bases are a match to TRBD2. The V segment lost 3 bases and the J segment 7 bases; nucleotides outside the gene matches: 7. Germline V CDR1 and CDR2: SGHDT, YYEEEE. The CDR3 is 14 residues long. CDR3 bases: TGTGCCAGCAGCTCCCAGCGGGGAAGGAATGAGCAGTTCTTC. Protein: CASSSQRGRNEQFF.

This clonotype was seen more than once but under ten times. This rearrangement joins TRBV7-2 to TRBJ2-7, with D maybe TRBD1 (6 bases). The CDR3 totals 14 residues. V lost 4 bases, J lost 0 bases, and 10 bases lay in between. CDR1 and CDR2 from the germline V gene are SGHTA and FQGNSA. The CDR3 sequence: CASSSRDISYEQYF. For the CDR3, the DNA is TGTGCCAGCAGCTCCCGGGACATCTCCTACGAGCAGTACTTC.

V is TRBV20-1 and J is TRBJ2-5, with TRBD2 identical over 12 bases. Trimming took 6 bases from V and 5 from J; bases not matched to a gene: 13. The CDR3 spans 16 residues. Germline V gene lookup returns CDR1 DFQATT and CDR2 SNEGSKA (reference sequence). CDR3 amino acids: CSAAGLAGSGRETQYF. The CDR3 nucleotides are TGCAGTGCAGCGGGACTAGCGGGCTCAGGGCGGGAGACCCAGTACTTC.